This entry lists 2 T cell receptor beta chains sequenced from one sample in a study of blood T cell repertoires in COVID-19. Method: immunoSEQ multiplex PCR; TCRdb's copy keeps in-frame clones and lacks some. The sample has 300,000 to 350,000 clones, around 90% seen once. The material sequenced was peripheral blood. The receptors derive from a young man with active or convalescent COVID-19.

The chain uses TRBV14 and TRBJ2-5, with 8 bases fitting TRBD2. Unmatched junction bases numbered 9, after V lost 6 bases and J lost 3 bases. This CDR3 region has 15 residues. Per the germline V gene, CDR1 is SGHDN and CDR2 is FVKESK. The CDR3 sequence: CASSPTPGLEETQYF. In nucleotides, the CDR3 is TGTGCCAGCAGTCCGACCCCGGGACTAGAAGAGACCCAGTACTTC. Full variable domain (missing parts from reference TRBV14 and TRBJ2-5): EAGVTQFPSHSVIEKGQTVTLRCDPISGHDNLYWYRRVMGKEIKFLLHFVKESKQDESGMPNNRFLAERTGGTYSTLKVQPAELEDSGVYFCASSPTPGLEETQYFGPGTRLLVL.

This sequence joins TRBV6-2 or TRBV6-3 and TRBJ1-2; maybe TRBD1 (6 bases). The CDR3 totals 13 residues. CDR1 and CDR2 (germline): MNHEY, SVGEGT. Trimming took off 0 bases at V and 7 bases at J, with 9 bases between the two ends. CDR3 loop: CASSYSLGAGYTF. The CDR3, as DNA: TGTGCCAGCAGTTACTCGCTGGGGGCTGGCTACACCTTC.